The clone carrying this T cell receptor (beta chain) was detected only a few times. What it binds is not known. This specimen comes from a study of shared clonotypes between healthy human individuals. Overall study findings and caveats: Genetic and exposure-history diversity was limited by the small donor number.

Sequencing used immunoSEQ multiplex PCR; TCRdb keeps in-frame clones, though not all of them. The profile shows under 850,000 clones, 85% to 95% of them singletons. The V gene lost 10 bases and the J gene lost 0 bases, with 13 bases spanning the gap. Germline CDR1 and CDR2: SNHLY and FYNNEI. This CDR3 is 13 amino acids long. Positively selected for CCR7, the CD45RO-negative cells used as naive CD8 cells excluded terminally differentiated effector memory CD45RA+ cells. This clonotype originated in a young man in good health. Sample: naive CD8+ T cells sorted from blood. The chain joins TRBV2 to TRBJ2-7; no reliable D call. This CDR3 reads CAKTRRSSYEQYF. Written as DNA, the CDR3 is TGTGCCAAAACTCGGCGGAGCTCCTACGAGCAGTACTTC. The full variable domain, its missing parts supplied by reference TRBV2 and TRBJ2-7, is EPEVTQTPSHQVTQMGQEVILRCVPISNHLYFYWYRQILGQKVEFLVSFYNNEISEKSEIFDDQFSVERPDGSNFTLKIRSTKLEDSAMYFCAKTRRSSYEQYFGPGTRLTVT.